One sample yielded the 26 T cell receptor beta chains listed below, sequenced in a study of T cell repertoires and HLA-DP antigens. The repertoire was sequenced with immunoSEQ multiplex PCR; TCRdb's copy has only in-frame clones and lacks some. The sample has about 110,000 clones, around 92% seen once; the top ten hold around 0.3%. Antigens of these TCRs are unknown. Sequenced input: CD4+ T cells from PBMCs. Receptors originate from a young woman in good health and CMV-seronegative.

The rearrangement links TRBV9 to TRBJ1-4; TRBD1 matches 7 bases. The ends lost 4 bases at V and 4 bases at J; junction bases unmatched: 10. Germline assignment: CDR1 SGDLS and CDR2 YYNGEE. This CDR3 region has 16 residues. Here the CDR3 reads CASSPNAGGNNEKLFF. The CDR3 nucleotides read TGTGCCAGCAGCCCTAACGCAGGGGGGAATAATGAAAAACTGTTTTTT.

This chain uses TRBV4-2 with TRBJ1-3; D gene ambiguous. CDR1 and CDR2 from the germline V gene are LGHNA and YNFKEQ. CDR3 size: 17 residues. Trimming pared 0 bases from V and 3 bases from J, leaving 15 bases between. CDR3 protein: CASSQERSYVVGNTIYF. For the CDR3, the DNA is TGTGCCAGCAGCCAAGAAAGGTCCTACGTAGTTGGAAACACCATATATTTT.

The J gene is TRBJ1-1, the V gene TRBV6-4; tentative D call: TRBD1 (5 bases). V shed 4 bases and J shed 1 base, with 7 bases lying between them. The CDR3 runs 13 residues. Germline lookup yields CDR1 MRHNA and CDR2 SNTAGT. Here the CDR3 reads CASSGGTNTEAFF. The CDR3 DNA reads as TGTGCCAGCAGTGGGGGGACGAACACTGAAGCTTTCTTT.

V and J are TRBV27 and TRBJ1-6; D unresolved. The CDR3 has 11 amino acids. Germline lookup yields CDR1 MNHEY and CDR2 SMNVEV (reference sequence). V was cut by 4 bases and J by 6 bases, with 1 base left in between. CDR3 loop: CASSSNSPLHF. The CDR3 region has the DNA TGTGCCAGCAGTTCTAATTCACCCCTCCACTTT.

The J gene is TRBJ2-7, the V gene TRBV11-2; D not certain. Germline CDR1 is SGHAT and CDR2 is FQNNGV. The CDR3 covers 13 residues. Deletions cut 3 bases from V and 5 bases from J, with 11 bases between. The DNA for the CDR3 is TGTGCCAGCAGCTTTATACGTAGAGACGAGCAGTACTTC. Translation gives CASSFIRRDEQYF. The full variable domain, its missing parts supplied by reference TRBV11-2 and TRBJ2-7, is EAGVAQSPRYKIIEKRQSVAFWCNPISGHATLYWYQQILGQGPKLLIQFQNNGVVDDSQLPKDRFSAERLKGVDSTLKIQPAKLEDSAVYLCASSFIRRDEQYFGPGTRLTVT.

The chain uses TRBV28 and TRBJ2-1; D is possibly TRBD1 or TRBD2 (5 bases each). Trimming removed 2 bases from V and 7 bases from J, with 9 bases in between. The CDR3 loop spans 13 amino acids. The germline V gene has CDR1 MDHEN and CDR2 SYDVKM. The DNA for the CDR3 is TGTGCCAGCAGTTTAAGCAGGGAGAATGAGCAGTTCTTC. Translated, it gives CASSLSRENEQFF.

Only one count was recorded for this clone. Likely a read error: the CDR3 ends without its conserved phenylalanine or tryptophan. The J gene is TRBJ1-1, the V gene TRBV29-1; D is unresolved. This CDR3 is built from 13 residues. Germline-derived CDR1 and CDR2 are SQVTM and ANQGSEA. The V and J ends lost 2 bases and 0 bases respectively, with 7 bases between them. This CDR3 reads CSVERRVNTEAFL. DNA for the CDR3: TGCAGCGTTGAACGCCGGGTGAACACTGAAGCTTTCCTT.

V gene TRBV7-9 combines with J gene TRBJ1-2; D remains ambiguous. The V and J ends lost 5 bases and 3 bases respectively, with 13 bases between them. Germline CDR1 reads SEHNR; CDR2 reads FQNEAQ (reference sequence). This CDR3 spans 14 amino acids. CDR3 sequence reads: CASSRTIQDYGYTF. In nucleotides, the CDR3 is TGTGCCAGCAGCCGAACCATCCAGGACTATGGCTACACCTTC.

V usage is TRBV11-2 and J usage is TRBJ1-6; D is ambiguous. This CDR3 has 12 amino acids. The V and J ends lost 2 bases and 10 bases respectively, with 6 bases between them. In germline, CDR1 is SGHAT, CDR2 FQNNGV. As DNA, the CDR3 is TGTGCCAGCAGCTTATTTGGATCACCCCTCCACTTT. Translated: CASSLFGSPLHF. The full variable domain, in which reference TRBV11-2 and TRBJ1-6 provide the parts outside the CDR3, is EAGVAQSPRYKIIEKRQSVAFWCNPISGHATLYWYQQILGQGPKLLIQFQNNGVVDDSQLPKDRFSAERLKGVDSTLKIQPAKLEDSAVYLCASSLFGSPLHFGNGTRLTVT.

The CDR3 nucleotides read TGTGCCACCAGCGGAACTAGCGGGGCGAACACCGGGGAGCTGTTTTTT. Amino acids: CATSGTSGANTGELFF. This rearrangement joins TRBV15 to TRBJ2-2; 10 positions agree with TRBD2. Looked up from germline, CDR1 is LNHNV and CDR2 is YYDKDF (reference sequence). The CDR3 totals 16 residues. The V segment lost 5 bases and the J segment 0 bases; nucleotides outside the gene matches: 3. Together with reference TRBV15 and TRBJ2-2, the CDR3 gives the full variable domain: DAMVIQNPRYQVTQFGKPVTLSCSQTLNHNVMYWYQQKSSQAPKLLFHYYDKDFNNEADTPDNFQSRRPNTSFCFLDIRSPGLGDTAMYLCATSGTSGANTGELFFGEGSRLTVL.

This clone was seen only once. The J gene is TRBJ2-1, the V gene TRBV7-9; tentative D call: TRBD1 (5 bases). CDR1 is SEHNR and CDR2 is FQNEAQ in the germline V gene (reference sequence). The CDR3 sequence is 17 residues long. With 3 bases removed from V and 1 base from J, the gap between germline ends came to 16 bases. The CDR3 nucleotides read TGTGCCAGCAGCTTCCGAACAGGCGCCCCGTCCTACAATGAGCAGTTCTTC. The encoded protein is CASSFRTGAPSYNEQFF.

For the CDR3, the DNA is TGTGCCAGCAGCTTGCGGACAACTAGCACACAAGAGACCCAGTACTTC. As protein: CASSLRTTSTQETQYF. V usage is TRBV7-6 and J usage is TRBJ2-5, with D possibly TRBD2 on 6 matching bases. Germline values: CDR1 SGHVS, CDR2 FNYEAQ. V lost 3 bases and J lost 2, with 16 bases in between. The CDR3 is 16 residues long.

The chain combines TRBV7-9 with TRBJ1-4; 9 nucleotides line up with TRBD1. The junction had 8 bases not matched to a gene; V was cut back by 5 bases and J by 7 bases. Per germline, CDR1 SEHNR and CDR2 FQNEAQ (reference sequence). There are 15 residues in the CDR3. CDR3: CASSPDRGLPEKLFF. The CDR3 nucleotides read TGTGCCAGCAGCCCGGACAGGGGATTACCTGAAAAACTGTTTTTT. Complete variable domain (other parts from reference TRBV7-9 and TRBJ1-4): DTGVSQNPRHKITKRGQNVTFRCDPISEHNRLYWYRQTLGQGPEFLTYFQNEAQLEKSRLLSDRFSAERPKGSFSTLEIQRTEQGDSAMYLCASSPDRGLPEKLFFGSGTQLSVL.

This chain uses TRBV5-1 with TRBJ1-2; D not certain. Germline values: CDR1 SGHRS, CDR2 YFSETQ. CDR3 length: 13 residues. V was pared by 6 bases and J by 0 bases, with 9 bases between. The CDR3 DNA reads TGCGCCAGCAACGTCGGACCTAACTATGGCTACACCTTC. This translates into CASNVGPNYGYTF.

The chain employs TRBV10-3 and TRBJ2-6, with D perhaps TRBD1 (6 bases). This CDR3 region has 19 residues. From germline, CDR1 is ENHRY and CDR2 SYGVKD. V lost 5 bases, J lost 2 bases, and 22 bases lay in between. The CDR3 loop is CAISPRGPGQSPGANVLTF. The CDR3 nucleotides read TGTGCCATCAGTCCCCGTGGGCCCGGACAGTCTCCTGGGGCCAACGTCCTGACTTTC.

The chain carries TRBV27 and TRBJ1-1; tentative D call: TRBD1 (6 bases). The CDR3 sequence is 17 residues long. Trimming cost V 5 bases and J 1 base, with 20 bases left between them. The V gene's germline CDR1 is MNHEY and CDR2 SMNVEV (reference sequence). The CDR3 DNA follows: TGTGCCAGCAGTCCCCGTGGACAGTACTTTTCGAACACTGAAGCTTTCTTT. The encoded protein is CASSPRGQYFSNTEAFF.

The V gene is TRBV6-5, the J gene TRBJ1-6; the D gene is possibly TRBD1 (5 bases). Germline values: CDR1 MNHEY, CDR2 SVGAGI. The CDR3 length is 15 residues. Trimming left V 6 bases short and J 10 bases short, with 19 bases between. CDR3 in amino acids: CASSGIFGANSPLHF. The CDR3 DNA reads as TGTGCCAGCAGCGGTATCTTTGGGGCTAACTCACCCCTCCACTTT.

The chain is built from TRBV14 and TRBJ2-5, with D possibly being TRBD2 (6 bases). The germline gives CDR1 SGHDN, CDR2 FVKESK. V shed 0 bases and J shed 2 bases, with 16 bases lying between them. The CDR3 loop spans 17 amino acids. The CDR3 loop is CASSQDYYDGGQETQYF. DNA for the CDR3: TGTGCCAGCAGCCAAGATTATTATGACGGGGGACAAGAGACCCAGTACTTC.

This clone was counted a single time. The same CDR3 is also encoded by other DNA sequences in this sample. CDR3 in amino acids: CASSFNYGYTF. The CDR3 region has the DNA TGTGCCAGCAGCTTTAACTATGGCTACACCTTC. The chain recombines TRBV5-6 with TRBJ1-2; D is unresolved. The CDR3 has 11 amino acids. Germline loops: CDR1 SGHDT, CDR2 YYEEEE. V shed 2 bases and J shed 1 base, with 0 bases lying between them.

This chain joins TRBV11-3 and TRBJ2-7; D is unresolved. CDR1 and CDR2 from the germline V gene are SGHNT and YENEEA. The CDR3 length is 15 residues. With 5 bases removed from V and 2 bases from J, the gap between germline ends came to 16 bases. The DNA for the CDR3 is TGTGCCAGCAGCCTATCCCTCGGGTTTGCCTACGAGCAGTACGTC. It specifies CASSLSLGFAYEQYV.

This chain uses TRBV28 with TRBJ2-5; D remains ambiguous. The CDR3 length is 13 residues. The germline gives CDR1 MDHEN, CDR2 SYDVKM. Trimming cost V 1 base and J 2 bases, with 5 bases left between them. The CDR3 DNA reads TGTGCCAGCAGTTTATTAATTCAAGAGACCCAGTACTTC. Translation gives CASSLLIQETQYF.

This clone has a handful of counts. This chain connects TRBV7-2 to TRBJ2-2, with 9 nucleotides matching TRBD1. CDR3 length: 14 residues. Germline values: CDR1 SGHTA, CDR2 FQGNSA. The ends lost 6 bases at V and 8 bases at J; junction bases unmatched: 7. CDR3 residues: CASRFTGGNGELFF. As DNA, the CDR3 is TGTGCCAGCAGATTTACAGGGGGCAATGGGGAGCTGTTTTTT.

The chain combines TRBV27 with TRBJ1-3, with a tentative D call TRBD1 (5 bases). CDR3 size: 14 residues. Germline V CDR1 and CDR2: MNHEY, SMNVEV (reference sequence). The V and J ends lost 5 bases and 2 bases respectively, with 10 bases between them. CDR3 nucleotides: TGTGCCAGCAGTCTCCAGGGTGCTGGAAACACCATATATTTT. The encoded protein is CASSLQGAGNTIYF.

The gene calls are TRBV28 and TRBJ1-5; D possibly corresponds to TRBD1 (5 bases). This CDR3 is 15 amino acids long. Between the trimmed V and J ends, which lost 6 bases and 0 bases, there was a span of 12 bases. Per germline, CDR1 MDHEN and CDR2 SYDVKM. The CDR3 nucleotides are TGTGCCAGCAGGAGGGGACGGCTTAGCAATCAGCCCCAGCATTTT. Its protein product is CASRRGRLSNQPQHF.

The genes are TRBV10-3 and TRBJ2-7; TRBD2 agrees at 12 bases. V gave up 4 bases and J gave up 2 bases; unmatched junction bases: 3. This CDR3 is 15 amino acids long. Per germline, CDR1 ENHRY and CDR2 SYGVKD. In DNA, the CDR3 is TGTGCCATCAGTGGACTAGCGGGAGCAACCTACGAGCAGTACTTC. It encodes CAISGLAGATYEQYF.

A remark on this clone: Other DNA sequences in the same sample also yield this CDR3. The chain combines TRBV18 with TRBJ2-3; D is possibly TRBD2 (6 bases). From germline, CDR1 is KGHSH and CDR2 LQKENI. Trimming removed 6 bases at V and 2 bases at J, with 9 bases between. This CDR3 comprises 13 residues. The CDR3 region is CASSRDSTDTQYF. The CDR3 nucleotides read TGTGCCAGCTCTCGGGACTCCACAGATACGCAGTATTTT.